The next 17 T cell receptor beta chains were all read from a single sample in a study of blood T cells in healthy people across ages (dated by TCRdb to the mid-2010s). Library generation was performed with 5' RACE. TCRdb names Illumina HiSeq 2500 as the instrument used. A second about 7 to 12 cycle PCR used a sample-barcoded 5' primer and a J-beta primer mix. TCRdb reanalyzed the raw reads on its own, using fastp at Q25 for trimming and MiXCR for clone calling, and kept in-frame beta chains. CDR3 protein duplicates are merged, each entry listing the most common genes and DNA. The sample table records about 930,000 distinct CDR3 sequences; about 28% of these occur just once. 9.5% to 13% of the sample rests with the top ten. The same specimen was also included in a second study, on T cells of mothers and their children.

The sequenced material came from blood. The origin of the receptors is a woman aged 35 to 49 in good health.

This clonotype was counted only a few times. The J gene is TRBJ2-3, the V gene TRBV20-1; 8 bases map to TRBD1. Trimming took 5 bases from V and 4 from J; bases not matched to a gene: 5. From germline, CDR1 is DFQATT and CDR2 SNEGSKA (reference sequence). The length of the CDR3 is 13 residues. The CDR3 loop is CSALQGVPDTQYF. The CDR3 nucleotides read TGCAGTGCTTTACAGGGGGTTCCAGATACGCAGTATTTT.

This clonotype appeared many times. The chain combines TRBV28 with TRBJ1-2, with D unclear. CDR3 length: 15 amino acids. V shed 3 bases and J shed 4 bases, with 15 bases lying between them. CDR1 and CDR2 from the germline V gene are MDHEN and SYDVKM. For the CDR3, the DNA is TGTGCCAGCAGTTTTGTCGACGTCGACTCCTATGGCTACACCTTC. Its translation is CASSFVDVDSYGYTF.

The chain is built from TRBV24-1 and TRBJ1-5, with 8 positions matching TRBD1. Losses at the gene ends were 5 bases for V and 2 bases for J; bases not matched to a gene: 1. The CDR3 is 14 amino acids. The germline gives CDR1 KGHDR, CDR2 SFDVKD. This chain's CDR3 is CATSAGGRNQPQHF. The CDR3 DNA follows: TGTGCCACCAGTGCAGGGGGCCGCAATCAGCCCCAGCATTTT.

The chain couples TRBV12-3 or TRBV12-4 to TRBJ1-4; D is possibly TRBD1 (5 bases). The V end was cut by 3 bases, the J end by 4 bases, with 9 bases between. The CDR3 runs 14 residues. Here the CDR3 reads CASSFRAGNEKLFF. CDR3 sequence (DNA): TGTGCCAGCAGTTTCAGGGCCGGTAATGAAAAACTGTTTTTT.

This rearrangement joins TRBV12-3 or TRBV12-4 to TRBJ1-5; D is unresolved. CDR3 size: 15 residues. V gave up 3 bases and J gave up 2 bases, with 11 bases separating them. CDR3 in amino acids: CASSFLGGGNQPQHF. The CDR3 nucleotides read TGTGCCAGCAGTTTTTTGGGTGGGGGCAATCAGCCCCAGCATTTT.

The chain recombines TRBV24-1 with TRBJ1-2; 7 bases fit TRBD1. The CDR3 extends over 16 amino acids. Germline CDR1 KGHDR, CDR2 SFDVKD. J was trimmed by 4 bases and V by 3 bases; bases with no gene match: 10. The CDR3 loop is CATSDLDRAGVYGYTF. Written as DNA, the CDR3 is TGTGCCACCAGTGATCTAGACAGGGCCGGAGTCTATGGCTACACCTTC.

The chain links TRBV12-5 to TRBJ2-1; D is unresolved. V shed 1 base and J shed 13 bases, with 11 bases lying between them. This CDR3 has 12 residues. Looked up from germline, CDR1 is LGHNT and CDR2 is FRNRAP. CDR3 DNA sequence: TGTGCTAGTGGTTTGGACCAAGAGACCCAGTTCTTC. Protein: CASGLDQETQFF.

The rearrangement links TRBV20-1 to TRBJ2-1, with no clear D. Germline lookup yields CDR1 DFQATT and CDR2 SNEGSKA (reference sequence). V was shortened by 2 bases and J by 6 bases, with 2 bases between the two germline ends. The CDR3 is 10 residues long. In DNA form, the CDR3 reads TGCAGTGCTAGAAGCAATGAGCAGTTCTTC. This encodes CSARSNEQFF.

Details on this clonotype: Mismatch with germline at one junction end may stem from a read error. The V and J genes are TRBV4-3 and TRBJ2-1, with 9 bases aligning to TRBD1. This CDR3 region has 15 residues. Germline V gene lookup returns CDR1 LGHNA and CDR2 YSLEER. The CDR3 here is CANSQGTGMWGEQFF. CDR3 sequence (DNA): TGCGCCAACAGCCAGGGGACAGGGATGTGGGGTGAGCAGTTCTTC.

A note on this clonotype: Relative to the germline gene, one junction end is altered; a read error may explain this. The rearrangement links TRBV7-3 to TRBJ2-2; the match to TRBD2 covers 7 bases. Germline CDR1 and CDR2: SGHTA and FQGTGA. The CDR3 contains 14 residues. CDR3 sequence (DNA): TGCGCCAGCAGCTTACGGCGGGGGACCGGGGAGCGGTTTTTT. Encoded protein: CASSLRRGTGERFF.

The rearrangement links TRBV12-1 to TRBJ2-7; no check of the table's D call, TRBD2, against the DNA was made. TRBV12-1 is deemed a pseudogene. The CDR3 length is 17 residues. CDR3 amino acids: CASSPPGQRDGSYEQYF. CDR3 DNA: TGTGCCAGCAGCCCCCCCGGACAGCGGGATGGTTCCTACGAGCAGTACTTC.

The chain joins TRBV7-2 to TRBJ2-1; 9 bases map to TRBD1. The germline CDR1 and CDR2 sequences are SGHTA and FQGNSA. The CDR3 totals 18 residues. The V gene end was trimmed by 0 bases and the J gene end by 9 bases; junction bases not matched to a gene: 15. CDR3 in amino acids: CASSLAPQTGGRLGEQFF. Written as DNA, the CDR3 is TGTGCCAGCAGCTTAGCCCCCCAGACAGGGGGAAGGTTAGGTGAGCAGTTCTTC.

The chain is built from TRBV25-1 and TRBJ2-1; tentatively, D is TRBD2 (6 bases). CDR3 size: 15 residues. V lost 2 bases and J lost 9, with 17 bases in between. CDR1 is MGHDK and CDR2 is SYGVNS in the germline V gene. The CDR3: CASSEPQGRSVEQFF. The CDR3 DNA reads as TGTGCCAGCAGTGAACCCCAAGGGAGGTCTGTTGAGCAGTTCTTC.

CDR3: CTSSQALTRGSYNEQFF. The CDR3 DNA reads TGCACCAGCAGCCAAGCTCTAACGCGGGGCTCGTACAATGAGCAGTTCTTC. This sequence joins TRBV1 and TRBJ2-1. TRBV1 is an annotated pseudogene. The CDR3 has 17 residues.

This clonotype has just a few counts. One junction end disagrees with the germline gene, perhaps due to a read error. J is TRBJ2-6 and V is TRBV20-1; maybe TRBD1 (5 bases). The CDR3 contains 14 residues. Germline V gives CDR1 DFQATT, CDR2 SNEGSKA (reference sequence). DNA for the CDR3: TGCAGTGCTAGGGGTATGACTGGGGCCAACGTCCGGACTTTC. Its protein product is CSARGMTGANVRTF.

Concerning this clonotype: At one boundary the junction diverges from the germline segment, which might be a read error. The chain links TRBV9 to TRBJ2-7; D possibly uses TRBD1 or TRBD2 (6 bases each). Germline-derived CDR1 and CDR2 are SGDLS and YYNGEE. The CDR3 length is 15 residues. CDR3 region: CASSPGGTNSYEQDF. CDR3 DNA sequence: TGTGCCAGCAGTCCCGGCGGGACAAATTCCTACGAGCAGGACTTC.

This clonotype appeared a few times. The rearrangement links TRBV7-9 to TRBJ2-1, with D perhaps TRBD2 (7 bases). V was cut by 5 bases and J by 6 bases, with 17 bases left in between. Per germline, CDR1 SEHNR and CDR2 FQNEAQ (reference sequence). The CDR3 loop spans 15 amino acids. The CDR3 bases are TGTGCCAGCAGCCAACGGGGGGCTATCCCCAATGAGCAGTTCTTC. Translating it yields CASSQRGAIPNEQFF.